This T cell receptor (beta chain) is drawn from a study of cytomegalovirus exposure and HLA in healthy donors. Study-wide results and caveats: High sensitivity and specificity were reportedly achieved when the classifier diagnosed cytomegalovirus status. Listed as cytomegalovirus-associated were 150 to 200 TCR beta chains.

This table comes from immunoSEQ multiplex PCR, and its TCRdb copy is limited to in-frame clones, with some not included. The sample records fewer than 85,000 clones, 85% to 95% being singletons. Notes on this clone: Its antigen is as yet unknown.

The V end lost 4 bases, the J end lost 6 bases, and 17 bases lay between the germline ends. Germline CDR1 is SGHDT and CDR2 is YYEEEE. CDR3 size: 15 residues. This sequence was found in a woman aged 18 to 35 in good health and CMV-seronegative. Material: PBMCs. This sequence joins TRBV5-6 and TRBJ1-5; TRBD1 might be the D (6 bases). Here the CDR3 reads CASSPRWGGGQPQHF. The CDR3 DNA follows: TGTGCCAGCAGCCCACGGTGGGGAGGGGGTCAGCCCCAGCATTTT.